This entry concerns a single TCR beta chain. This clone was seen a single time. No antigen is known for it. No base quality information exists; no much larger clone differs at one position. This entry belongs to a study of CD8+ T cells in alopecia areata (dated by TCRdb to 2016 to 2019). Concerning the study at large: Treated patients were enrolled in an open-label pilot trial of oral tofacitinib, 5 to 10 mg twice daily, for moderate-to-severe alopecia areata. Disease severity in treated patients was measured with the SALT score, which quantifies the percentage of affected scalp surface area. Scalp tissue and sorted CD4+ and CD8+ peripheral blood T cells from patchy and totalis/universalis alopecia areata patients and from healthy controls were covered by human TCRbeta sequencing. TCRbeta CDR3 regions were amplified by immunoSEQ multiplex PCR with 35 Vbeta forward and 13 Jbeta reverse primers. High-throughput TCRbeta sequencing was used to examine T cell clonal expansion in alopecia areata in both the C3H/HeJ mouse model and human patients. Patients received tofacitinib for 6 to 18 months and were then followed off drug for 6 months to check for delayed response and recurrence. Biopsies were taken from tofacitinib-treated patients at baseline and at 4 and 24 weeks of treatment, and a later scalp biopsy was taken in several of the tofacitinib-treated patients. RNA was extracted with the PAXgene miRNA kit for fixed scalp, the miRNeasy kit for PBMCs, and the RNeasy kit for mouse skin. Scalp clonality was compared across normal scalp (n=4), patchy alopecia areata scalp (n=8), and alopecia totalis/universalis scalp (n=8). The study at large found these results: Many expanded lesional clones persisted in scalp and blood during tofacitinib treatment, which may partly explain relapse after stopping treatment. Because the treated cohort was small and included a single nonresponder, larger studies are needed to assess links between baseline CD8+ expansion and response. Lesional scalp, especially in alopecia totalis/universalis, showed higher clonality and more expanded CD8+ clones than normal scalp, suggesting antigenic drive. Shared TCR sequences between patients were less evident than in mice, which may be partly attributable to HLA diversity in the patient population. Unlike mouse skin, which is dominated by gammadelta T cells, normal human skin has resident alphabeta T cells that are also sequenced, and this complicates analysis of the scalp TCR repertoire. With tofacitinib, both scalp clonality and the number of expanded CD8+ clones among the top 100 scalp clones went down significantly.

The treatment or condition label of this sample denotes: oral pan-JAK inhibitor, 5-10 mg twice daily. Peripheral blood and lesional scalp punch biopsies were obtained from patients with alopecia areata. PBMCs were isolated by density centrifugation and stained for CD3, CD4 and CD8, after which CD4+ and CD8+ T cells were sorted on a FACSAria. The library came from the immunoSEQ multiplex PCR assay. RNA was extracted from all samples and reverse transcribed into cDNA as template for TCR sequencing. SuperScript III was used for first-strand cDNA synthesis, primed with a 2:1 mix of oligo-dT and random hexamers. A synthetic immune receptor repertoire was used to measure amplification bias, and any remaining bias was corrected computationally. For the original study's pipeline: Raw reads were preprocessed to remove errors, and CDR3 was defined according to IMGT conventions as the region from the conserved cysteine to phenylalanine. Clonality was calculated as 1 minus Shannon entropy normalized by log2 of the number of productive unique TCRs. Whether each scalp clone was CD4 or CD8 was inferred by checking scalp TCRbeta sequences against the CD4 and CD8 repertoires from sorted blood. Entries here come from immuneACCESS through TCRdb and include only in-frame sequences with V and J called. Some clones fail to appear in such tables; in the studies checked, an unresolved V gene covers under half of the shortfall, and the cause of the remainder is unknown. V and J calls and clone size are copied from that table; D and trimming were computed from the DNA. The sample records 200,000 to 250,000 clones, 66% of which are singletons. The ten largest clones take up 0.95% to 1.5% of the sample.

The input for sequencing was CD4+ T cells sorted from blood, taken at week 44, from a patient treated with tofacitinib. The origin of this receptor is a human donor with alopecia areata.

The encoded CDR3 is CASRSSRPAGDTQYF. The bases are TGCGCCAGCAGATCTTCTCGCCCGGCCGGAGATACGCAGTATTTT. Recombination joined TRBV5-1 with TRBJ2-3; no D segment can be confidently identified. The V and J ends are trimmed by 5 bases and 5 bases, leaving 18 bases between them. As encoded in the germline V gene, CDR1 is SGHRS while CDR2 is YFSETQ. From cysteine to phenylalanine, the CDR3 is 15 amino acids long. Only the CDR3 region is kept as DNA, spanning 45 bases read in frame from base 1.